The 27 T cell receptor beta chains reported below all come from one sample, sequenced in a study of OX40 agonist ivuxolimab in advanced cancers. TCRdb's table, derived via immunoSEQ multiplex PCR, lists solely in-frame clones and lacks some. The sample consists of about 81,000 clones, more than 70% of them appearing once. The sample in question was CD4+ or CD8+ T cells sorted from blood, obtained in a trial of the OX40 agonist ivuxolimab. The receptors originated from an adult with an advanced solid tumor such as melanoma, head and neck, liver or kidney cancer.

V is TRBV19 and J is TRBJ1-5; D call uncertain. There are 16 residues in the CDR3. V gave up 3 bases and J gave up 2 bases, with 14 bases separating them. Germline V gene sequence: CDR1 LNHDA, CDR2 SQIVND (reference sequence). The CDR3 DNA is TGTGCCAGTAGTATGAGATCGGTTTCTGGCAATCAGCCCCAGCATTTT. Its translation is CASSMRSVSGNQPQHF.

The rearrangement uses TRBV19 and TRBJ1-3; possible D gene TRBD1, 6 bases. The CDR3 contains 18 residues. V lost 6 bases and J 2 bases, leaving 23 bases between the germline ends. CDR1 is LNHDA, CDR2 SQIVND, per germline (reference sequence). CDR3 DNA: TGTGCCAGTAGCAACAGTTTGATCCGACAGGTAACTGGAAACACCATATATTTT. It encodes CASSNSLIRQVTGNTIYF.

The V call is TRBV28, the J call TRBJ2-3, with TRBD2 identical over 7 bases. The J segment lost 4 bases and the V segment lost 1 base, leaving 5 bases of the junction unmatched. Germline V gene data show CDR1 as MDHEN and CDR2 as SYDVKM. The CDR3 loop spans 15 amino acids. The CDR3, as DNA: TGTGCCAGCAGTTTATATGGCGGGGGTTCAGATACGCAGTATTTT. Its translation is CASSLYGGGSDTQYF.

CDR3 in DNA: TGTGCCAGCGATGAGGTCTCTGGAAACACCATATATTTT. It translates to CASDEVSGNTIYF. The gene calls are TRBV18 and TRBJ1-3; unclear D gene. CDR3 length: 13 residues. Germline loops: CDR1 KGHSH, CDR2 LQKENI. Trimming took 8 bases from V and 0 from J, leaving 8 bases between them. The entire variable domain, with the rest obtained from reference TRBV18 and TRBJ1-3, is as follows: NAGVMQNPRHLVRRRGQEARLRCSPMKGHSHVYWYRQLPEEGLKFMVYLQKENIIDESGMPKERFSAEFPKEGPSILRIQQVVRGDSAAYFCASDEVSGNTIYFGEGSWLTVV.

The chain employs TRBV7-2 and TRBJ2-6; possibly TRBD1 for D (6 bases). Germline loops: CDR1 SGHTA, CDR2 FQGNSA. The V and J ends lost 7 bases and 0 bases respectively, with 13 bases between them. There are 16 residues in the CDR3. This CDR3 is CASTRDINSGANVLTF. The CDR3 region has the DNA TGTGCCAGCACCCGGGACATAAACTCTGGGGCCAACGTCCTGACTTTC.

A single count supports this clone. The rearrangement uses TRBV9 and TRBJ1-1; D is possibly TRBD1 (6 bases). Per germline, CDR1 SGDLS and CDR2 YYNGEE. V lost 1 base, J lost 3 bases, and 13 bases lay in between. The CDR3 consists of 15 residues. In DNA form, the CDR3 reads TGTGCCAGCAGCGTACGAAGTTCAGGGGACACTGAAGCTTTCTTT. Translating gives CASSVRSSGDTEAFF.

The chain combines TRBV6-5 with TRBJ1-3, with 8 bases identical to TRBD1. Germline lookup yields CDR1 MNHEY and CDR2 SVGAGI. J was trimmed by 2 bases and V by 6 bases; bases with no gene match: 6. This CDR3 is 15 amino acids long. The CDR3 coding sequence is TGTGCCAGCAGGGGACAGGCGGCGGCTGGAAACACCATATATTTT. Its protein product is CASRGQAAAGNTIYF.

The V and J genes are TRBV10-3 and TRBJ1-1; tentative D call: TRBD1 (5 bases). V lost 10 bases and J 5 bases, leaving 23 bases between the germline ends. CDR1 and CDR2 from the germline V gene are ENHRY and SYGVKD. The CDR3 is 15 amino acids. CDR3 sequence reads: CATSTGNRRRTEAFF. CDR3 DNA: TGTGCCACTTCTACAGGAAATCGGCGGCGGACTGAAGCTTTCTTT.

This clone was seen a single time. The chain combines TRBV5-1 with TRBJ2-6; D gene uncertain. Trimming removed 0 bases from V and 0 bases from J, with 7 bases in between. The CDR3 length is 16 residues. Germline CDR1 reads SGHRS; CDR2 reads YFSETQ. The CDR3 here is CASSLGPGSGANVLTF. The DNA for the CDR3 is TGCGCCAGCAGCTTGGGTCCTGGCTCTGGGGCCAACGTCCTGACTTTC.

The rearrangement uses TRBV19 and TRBJ2-5, with D hard to call. CDR3 length: 13 residues. CDR1 is LNHDA, CDR2 SQIVND, per germline (reference sequence). Trimming pared 0 bases from V and 3 bases from J, leaving 5 bases between. The CDR3 protein is CASSIDRKETQYF. DNA for the CDR3: TGTGCCAGTAGTATAGATCGGAAAGAGACCCAGTACTTC.

This rearrangement joins TRBV6-5 to TRBJ2-7; 8 bases line up with TRBD1. From germline, CDR1 is MNHEY and CDR2 SVGAGI. With V trimmed by 2 bases and J by 2 bases, 8 bases remained unmatched. The CDR3 runs 16 residues. Here the CDR3 reads CASSYLQGVLPYEQYF. CDR3 sequence (DNA): TGTGCCAGCAGTTACCTACAGGGGGTCCTCCCCTACGAGCAGTACTTC.

The rearrangement links TRBV5-1 to TRBJ2-1; D is unresolved. The CDR3 extends over 14 amino acids. The V gene lost 1 base and the J gene lost 1 base, with 6 bases spanning the gap. Germline-derived CDR1 and CDR2 are SGHRS and YFSETQ. CDR3 residues: CASSLPQSYNEQFF. The CDR3, as DNA: TGCGCCAGCAGCTTGCCCCAATCCTACAATGAGCAGTTCTTC.

The chain is built from TRBV4-2 and TRBJ2-3, with D perhaps matching TRBD2 (5 bases). Trimming pared 4 bases from V and 7 bases from J, leaving 18 bases between. From germline, CDR1 is LGHNA and CDR2 YNFKEQ. This CDR3 contains 15 residues. DNA of the CDR3: TGTGCCAGCAGCCCAGATGCGGGTTCCCTCAATACGCAGTATTTT. Its protein is CASSPDAGSLNTQYF.

This chain joins TRBV4-1 and TRBJ2-3, with a weak D call TRBD1 (5 bases). V dropped 9 bases and J dropped 2 bases, with 24 bases sitting between them. Germline CDR1 and CDR2: MGHRA and YSYEKL. CDR3 size: 17 residues. In DNA, the CDR3 is TGCGCCAGTACAAAAACCGAACTGGAGACAGACACAGATACGCAGTATTTT. Its translation: CASTKTELETDTDTQYF.

This chain uses TRBV6-5 with TRBJ2-3; 7 nucleotides align to TRBD1. J was trimmed by 4 bases and V by 6 bases; bases with no gene match: 10. CDR1 is MNHEY, CDR2 SVGAGI, per germline. The CDR3 runs to 15 residues. CDR3 amino acids: CASRGTAGGADTQYF. CDR3 sequence (DNA): TGTGCCAGCAGAGGGACAGCTGGTGGGGCAGATACGCAGTATTTT.

The chain uses TRBV18 and TRBJ1-2; D is ambiguous. V lost 2 bases and J 6 bases, leaving 13 bases between the germline ends. CDR1 is KGHSH and CDR2 is LQKENI in the germline V gene. The CDR3 spans 14 residues. The CDR3 sequence is CASSPTPAEHGYTF. The CDR3, as DNA: TGTGCCAGCTCACCAACCCCGGCGGAGCATGGCTACACCTTC.

The chain couples TRBV10-3 to TRBJ2-1; tentatively, D is TRBD1 (5 bases). CDR3 length: 15 residues. Germline V lookup: CDR1 ENHRY, CDR2 SYGVKD. Trimming cost V 2 bases and J 6 bases, with 14 bases left between them. CDR3 sequence (DNA): TGTGCCATCAGTGAGAGGCCAGGGATCCGCAATGAGCAGTTCTTC. It codes for CAISERPGIRNEQFF.

The chain is built from TRBV15 and TRBJ2-3; D is uncertain. The CDR3 runs to 15 residues. Germline V gene lookup returns CDR1 LNHNV and CDR2 YYDKDF (reference sequence). Between the trimmed V and J ends, which lost 0 bases and 2 bases, there was a span of 9 bases. The CDR3 is CATSRDDLFTDTQYF. The CDR3 DNA sequence: TGTGCCACCAGCAGAGACGACCTATTCACAGATACGCAGTATTTT.

V gene TRBV5-4 combines with J gene TRBJ2-2, with D maybe TRBD2 (5 bases). CDR1 and CDR2 (germline): SGHNT, YYREEE (reference sequence). V shed 10 bases and J shed 0 bases, with 19 bases lying between them. This CDR3 contains 16 residues. CDR3 sequence reads: CAAHTEELANTGELFF. Here the CDR3 DNA reads TGTGCCGCCCATACGGAGGAACTCGCGAACACCGGGGAGCTGTTTTTT.

This sequence joins TRBV6-1 and TRBJ1-2; possible D gene TRBD1, 5 bases. Trimming took 2 bases from V and 2 from J, leaving 15 bases between them. Looked up from germline, CDR1 is MNHNS and CDR2 is SASEGT. CDR3 length: 16 amino acids. CDR3 amino acids: CASSERLAGQNYGYTF. The CDR3 coding sequence is TGTGCCAGCAGTGAACGGCTGGCAGGGCAGAACTATGGCTACACCTTC.

The chain joins TRBV6-5 to TRBJ1-5; D is undetermined. Trimming took 0 bases from V and 4 from J, leaving 10 bases between them. Germline assignment: CDR1 MNHEY and CDR2 SVGAGI. This CDR3 region has 15 residues. The CDR3, as DNA: TGTGCCAGCAGTTACTCGTGGGGTGGGAATCAGCCCCAGCATTTT. Translation: CASSYSWGGNQPQHF.

This clone was observed a single time. The chain carries TRBV2 and TRBJ2-1; TRBD2 matches 10 bases. J lost 6 bases, V lost 6 bases, and 8 bases had no gene match. The CDR3 is 15 residues long. CDR1 is SNHLY, CDR2 FYNNEI, per germline. The CDR3 spells CASRPFERGGNEQFF. CDR3 nucleotide sequence: TGTGCCAGCAGGCCGTTTGAGCGGGGGGGCAATGAGCAGTTCTTC.

In regard to this clone: This specimen includes other DNA sequences encoding the same CDR3. The chain carries TRBV7-3 and TRBJ2-1; 7 nucleotides agree with TRBD2. V lost 2 bases and J lost 3; bases outside the gene matches: 4. The CDR3 has 15 residues. The germline V gene has CDR1 SGHTA and CDR2 FQGTGA. DNA for the CDR3: TGTGCCAGCAGCTTAGGGAGGGCGGACTACAATGAGCAGTTCTTC. Translated, it gives CASSLGRADYNEQFF.

The chain couples TRBV11-1 to TRBJ2-6; 7 positions match TRBD1. CDR3 length: 19 residues. Unmatched junction bases numbered 12, after V lost 4 bases and J lost 0 bases. Germline assignment: CDR1 SGHAT and CDR2 FQDESV (reference sequence). CDR3 residues: CASSSPKGTALSGANVLTF. The CDR3 coding sequence is TGTGCCAGCAGCTCGCCTAAAGGGACAGCCCTCTCTGGGGCCAACGTCCTGACTTTC.

This sequence joins TRBV6-6 and TRBJ2-1; D perhaps matches TRBD2 (6 bases). Per the germline V gene, CDR1 is MNHNY and CDR2 is SVGAGI (reference sequence). V was shortened by 6 bases and J by 10 bases, with 25 bases between the two germline ends. This CDR3 is built from 16 residues. This CDR3 reads CASRPGGSAREYEQFF. The CDR3 DNA is TGTGCCAGCAGGCCCGGAGGGTCCGCCCGGGAGTACGAGCAGTTCTTC.

This clone was counted once. CDR3 amino acids: CASTGVAPSQPQHF. Written as DNA, the CDR3 is TGTGCCAGTACAGGGGTGGCCCCAAGCCAGCCCCAGCATTTT. This chain uses TRBV2 with TRBJ1-5; TRBD1 agrees at 7 bases. This CDR3 is built from 14 residues. Germline values: CDR1 SNHLY, CDR2 FYNNEI. Losses at the gene ends were 9 bases for V and 7 bases for J; bases not matched to a gene: 12.

The chain recombines TRBV27 with TRBJ1-1, with 7 bases lining up with TRBD1. This CDR3 is 15 amino acids long. The germline V gene has CDR1 MNHEY and CDR2 SMNVEV (reference sequence). Losses at the gene ends were 4 bases for V and 11 bases for J; bases not matched to a gene: 16. CDR3 sequence: CASSSLTGNFGRAFF. DNA of the CDR3: TGTGCCAGCAGTTCGTTGACAGGGAACTTCGGGAGGGCTTTCTTT.